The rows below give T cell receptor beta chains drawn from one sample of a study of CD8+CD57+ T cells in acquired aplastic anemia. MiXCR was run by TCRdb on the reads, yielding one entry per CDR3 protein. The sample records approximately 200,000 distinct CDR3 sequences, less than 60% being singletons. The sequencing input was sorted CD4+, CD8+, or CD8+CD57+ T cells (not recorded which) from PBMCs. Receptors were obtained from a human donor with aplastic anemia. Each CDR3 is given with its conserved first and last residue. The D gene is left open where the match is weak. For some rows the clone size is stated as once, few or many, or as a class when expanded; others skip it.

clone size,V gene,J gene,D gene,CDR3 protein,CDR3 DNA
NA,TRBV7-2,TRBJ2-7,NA,CASSPDRNLPQYF,TGTGCCAGCAGCCCTGACAGGAACTTACCCCAGTACTTC
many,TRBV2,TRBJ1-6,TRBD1,CASRSTGGESPLHF,TGTGCCAGCAGGTCGACAGGGGGGGAATCACCCCTCCACTTT
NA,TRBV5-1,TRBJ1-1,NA,CAGSLSKGSGNTEAFF,TGCGCCGGCAGCCTATCAAAAGGAAGTGGGAACACTGAAGCTTTCTTT
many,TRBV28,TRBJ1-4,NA,CASSRPRELFF,TGTGCCAGCAGCCGTCCCCGGGAACTGTTTTTT
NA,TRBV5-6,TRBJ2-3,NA,CASSFSRDTDTQYF,TGTGCCAGCAGCTTCTCTAGAGACACAGATACGCAGTATTTT
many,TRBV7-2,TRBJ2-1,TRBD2,CASSRTSGGAENEQFF,TGTGCCAGCAGCAGGACTAGCGGGGGGGCCGAAAATGAGCAGTTCTTC
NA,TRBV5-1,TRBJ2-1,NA,CASSTLPGGAPYNGQFF,TGCGCCAGCAGCACCTTGCCCGGCGGGGCCCCTTACAATGGGCAGTTCTTC
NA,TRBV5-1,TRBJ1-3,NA,CASSPEGNTIYF,TGCGCCAGCAGCCCCGAGGGAAACACCATATATTTT
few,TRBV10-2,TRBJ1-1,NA,CASSETGTNTEAFF,TGCGCCAGCAGTGAGACAGGGACGAACACTGAAGCTTTCTTT
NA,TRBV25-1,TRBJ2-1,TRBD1,CASSEVPPGQVIF,TGTGCCAGCAGTGAAGTTCCCCCGGGACAGGTAATCTTC
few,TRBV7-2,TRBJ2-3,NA,CASSLAGRGGRSTDTRYF,TGTGCCAGCAGCTTAGCGGGCAGGGGAGGCCGAAGCACAGATACGCGGTATTTT
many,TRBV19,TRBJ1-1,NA,CASNHRENTEAFF,TGTGCCAGTAATCACAGGGAGAACACTGAAGCTTTCTTT
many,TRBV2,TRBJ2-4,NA,CASRKDSVLNIQYF,TGTGCCAGCAGAAAGGACAGCGTACTCAACATTCAGTACTTC
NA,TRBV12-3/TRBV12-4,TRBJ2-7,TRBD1,CASSWDRGGEQYF,TGTGCCAGCAGTTGGGACAGGGGTGGGGAGCAGTACTTC
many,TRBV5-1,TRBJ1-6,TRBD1,CASSSDRDSPLHF,TGCGCCAGCAGCTCGGACAGGGATTCACCCCTCCACTTT
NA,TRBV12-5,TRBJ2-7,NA,CASSLPGMGYEQYF,TGTGCCAGCAGTCTTCCGGGAATGGGCTACGAGCAGTACTTC
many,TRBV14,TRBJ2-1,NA,CASSHEPGTEQFF,TGTGCCAGCAGCCATGAACCCGGGACTGAGCAGTTCTTC
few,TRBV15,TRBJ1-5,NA,CATAHLRGSNQPQHF,TGTGCCACCGCGCACCTCCGAGGGAGCAATCAGCCCCAGCATTTT
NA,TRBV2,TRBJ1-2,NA,CASSTSGAGGGGYTF,TGTGCCAGCAGCACTAGTGGGGCGGGGGGGGGGGGCTACACCTTC
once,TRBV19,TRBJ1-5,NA,CASRAESTGTQPRHF,TGTGCCAGTAGGGCGGAATCGACAGGAACCCAGCCCCGGCATTTT
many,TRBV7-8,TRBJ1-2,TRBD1,CASSLVRGHGYTF,TGTGCCAGCAGCTTAGTCAGGGGGCACGGCTACACCTTC
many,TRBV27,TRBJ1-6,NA,CASSLGVSPLHF,TGTGCCAGCAGTTTAGGAGTTTCACCCCTCCACTTT
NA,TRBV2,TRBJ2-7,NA,CASRTSTYEQYF,TGTGCCAGCCGGACCTCGACCTACGAGCAGTACTTC
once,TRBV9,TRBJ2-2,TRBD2,CASSSTSGVNTGELFF,TGTGCCAGCAGCTCGACTAGCGGAGTGAACACCGGGGAGCTGTTTTTT
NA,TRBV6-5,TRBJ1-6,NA,CASSGPGHNNSPLHF,TGTGCCAGCAGTGGACCGGGACACAATAATTCACCCCTCCACTTT
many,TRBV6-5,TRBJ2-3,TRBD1,CASSRLRDRGGRDTQYF,TGTGCCAGCAGCCGACTTCGGGACAGGGGGGGGAGAGATACGCAGTATTTT
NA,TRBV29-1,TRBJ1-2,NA,CSVFGNGYTF,TGCAGCGTTTTTGGGAATGGCTACACCTTC
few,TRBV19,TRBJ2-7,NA,CASSRKGHQSSYEQYF,TGTGCCAGTAGCCGTAAAGGACACCAGAGCTCCTACGAGCAGTACTTC
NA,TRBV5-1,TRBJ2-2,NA,CASSWVGTGELFF,TGCGCCAGCAGCTGGGTGGGCACCGGGGAGCTGTTTTTT
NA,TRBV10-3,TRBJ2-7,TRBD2,CAIRGGGGKHEQYF,TGTGCCATCAGGGGGGGGGGGGGGAAGCACGAGCAGTACTTC
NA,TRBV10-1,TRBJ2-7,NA,CASSESSTYEQYF,TGCGCCAGCAGTGAGTCTTCCACCTACGAGCAGTACTTC
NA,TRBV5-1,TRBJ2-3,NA,CASSLFAGDTQYF,TGCGCCAGCAGCTTGTTCGCGGGGGATACGCAGTATTTT
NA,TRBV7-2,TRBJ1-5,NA,CASSLSGALHPQHF,TGTGCCAGCAGCTTATCCGGGGCGCTGCACCCCCAGCATTTT
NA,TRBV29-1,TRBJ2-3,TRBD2,CSVKMGLAGEFRADTQYF,TGCAGCGTTAAGATGGGACTAGCGGGAGAGTTTCGCGCAGATACGCAGTATTTT
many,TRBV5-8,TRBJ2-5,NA,CASSGGLTGPMETQYF,TGTGCCAGCAGCGGGGGACTGACAGGACCAATGGAGACCCAGTACTTC
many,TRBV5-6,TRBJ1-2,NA,CASSAIPGTHRYGYTF,TGTGCCAGCAGCGCCATCCCCGGGACGCATCGATATGGCTACACCTTC
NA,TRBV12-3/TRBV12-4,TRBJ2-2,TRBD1,CASKQDRGGGNTGELFF,TGTGCCAGCAAACAGGACAGGGGCGGTGGAAACACCGGGGAGCTGTTTTTT
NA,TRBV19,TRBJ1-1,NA,CASSPGSKHRPMNTEAFF,TGTGCCAGTAGCCCGGGGTCGAAACACCGCCCTATGAACACTGAAGCTTTCTTT
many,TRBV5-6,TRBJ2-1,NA,CASSFPGRGSRGEQFF,TGTGCCAGCAGCTTTCCAGGGCGGGGTTCGAGAGGTGAGCAGTTCTTC
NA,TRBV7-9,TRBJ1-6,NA,CASSPRNSPLHF,TGTGCCAGCAGCCCCAGAAATTCACCCCTCCACTTT
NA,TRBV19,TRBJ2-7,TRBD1,CASSQTGGTEEQYF,TGTGCCAGTAGTCAAACAGGGGGCACTGAAGAGCAGTACTTC
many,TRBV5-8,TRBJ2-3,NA,CASSALNTQYF,TGTGCCAGCAGTGCCTTAAATACGCAGTATTTT
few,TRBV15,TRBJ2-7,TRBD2,CATSRDRDYSYEQYF,TGTGCCACCAGCAGAGATAGGGACTATTCCTACGAGCAGTACTTC
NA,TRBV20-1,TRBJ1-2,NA,CSASDLGGGYTF,TGCAGTGCTAGTGACCTGGGGGGAGGCTACACCTTC
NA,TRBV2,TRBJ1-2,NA,CASSDGTLLGYTF,TGTGCCAGCAGTGATGGGACACTCCTCGGCTACACCTTC
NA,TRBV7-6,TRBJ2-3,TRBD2,CASSLVSGGGAADTQYF,TGTGCCAGCAGCTTAGTTTCGGGCGGGGGGGCCGCAGATACGCAGTATTTT
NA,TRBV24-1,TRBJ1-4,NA,CATSHGGDYVGKTVF,TGTGCCACCTCCCACGGAGGGGACTATGTAGGAAAAACTGTTTTT
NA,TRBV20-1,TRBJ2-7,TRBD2,CSGGRRDYRLWF,TGCAGTGGAGGGCGCCGGGACTACCGCCTATGGTTC
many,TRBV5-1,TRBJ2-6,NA,CASSPPGANVLTF,TGCGCCAGCAGCCCGCCTGGGGCCAACGTCCTGACTTTC
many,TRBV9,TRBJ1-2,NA,CASSVDSGDNGYTF,TGTGCCAGCAGCGTAGATTCAGGAGATAATGGCTACACCTTC
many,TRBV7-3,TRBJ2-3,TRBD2,CASSLGTRYGTDTQYF,TGTGCCAGCAGCTTAGGGACTAGATACGGCACAGATACGCAGTATTTT
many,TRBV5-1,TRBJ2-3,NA,CASTLGRSTDTQYF,TGCGCCAGCACCCTGGGACGGAGCACAGATACGCAGTATTTT
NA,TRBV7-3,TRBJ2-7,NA,CASTLGVTYEQYF,TGTGCCAGCACCCTGGGGGTAACCTACGAGCAGTACTTC
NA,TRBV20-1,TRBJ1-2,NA,CSARKEGTNYGYTF,TGCAGTGCTAGAAAAGAAGGAACCAACTATGGCTACACCTTC
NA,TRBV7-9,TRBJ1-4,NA,CASSSFGDATNEKLFF,TGTGCCAGCAGCTCATTTGGGGACGCAACTAATGAAAAACTGTTTTTT
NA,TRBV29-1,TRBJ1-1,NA,CSVDWSLFTEAFF,TGCAGCGTTGACTGGTCCCTTTTCACTGAAGCTTTCTTT